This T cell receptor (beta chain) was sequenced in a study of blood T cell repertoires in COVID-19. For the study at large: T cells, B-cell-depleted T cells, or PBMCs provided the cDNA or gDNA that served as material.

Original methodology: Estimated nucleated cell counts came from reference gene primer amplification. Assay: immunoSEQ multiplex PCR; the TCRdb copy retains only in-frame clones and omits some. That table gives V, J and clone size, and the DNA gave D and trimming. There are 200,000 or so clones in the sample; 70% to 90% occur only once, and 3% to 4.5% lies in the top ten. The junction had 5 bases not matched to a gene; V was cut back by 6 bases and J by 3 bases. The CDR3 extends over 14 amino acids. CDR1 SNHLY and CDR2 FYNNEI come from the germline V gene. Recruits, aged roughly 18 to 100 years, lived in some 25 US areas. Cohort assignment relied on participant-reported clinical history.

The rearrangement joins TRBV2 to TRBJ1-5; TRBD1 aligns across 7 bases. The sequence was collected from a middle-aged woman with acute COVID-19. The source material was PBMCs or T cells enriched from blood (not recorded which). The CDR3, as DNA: TGTGCCAGCAGACGGGACAGTGTCAATCAGCCCCAGCATTTT. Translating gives CASRRDSVNQPQHF. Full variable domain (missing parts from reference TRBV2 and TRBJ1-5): EPEVTQTPSHQVTQMGQEVILRCVPISNHLYFYWYRQILGQKVEFLVSFYNNEISEKSEIFDDQFSVERPDGSNFTLKIRSTKLEDSAMYFCASRRDSVNQPQHFGDGTRLSIL.